This T cell receptor (beta chain) is from a study of cytomegalovirus exposure and HLA in healthy donors. From germline, CDR1 is SGHTA and CDR2 FQGTGA. The CDR3 contains 15 residues. V lost 3 bases to trimming and J lost 6 bases, with 16 bases between them. PCR amplification relied on 60 Vbeta primers (plus 13 Jbeta primers). Generated by immunoSEQ multiplex PCR, the TCRdb table keeps only in-frame clones and is missing some. There are approximately 260,000 clones in the sample; about four fifths occur only once, and 1.5% to 2.5% lies in the top ten. The sample comprised PBMCs. This clonotype was obtained from a woman aged 40 to 50 in good health and CMV-seropositive. The chain links TRBV7-3 to TRBJ2-3; a weak D match, TRBD2 (5 bases). The CDR3 nucleotides are TGTGCCAGCAGCTTGTCGTCTAGCTGGACGGATACGCAGTATTTT. As protein: CASSLSSSWTDTQYF.